What follows are 4 T cell receptor beta chains derived from one specimen sequenced in a study of T cell repertoires and HLA-DP antigens. Generated by immunoSEQ multiplex PCR, the TCRdb table keeps only in-frame clones and is missing some. Of almost 90,000 clones in the sample, roughly 86% are singletons; the top ten hold around 1.7%. For these TCRs, the target antigens are not known. Specimen: CD4+ T cells from PBMCs. All receptors derive from a man in his fifties or sixties in good health and CMV-seronegative.

This clone has more than one count but fewer than ten. The DNA for the CDR3 is TGTGCCAGCAGCTTAATGGCAGGGGGTAATGGCTACACCTTC. Protein sequence: CASSLMAGGNGYTF. The chain employs TRBV7-3 and TRBJ1-2; 7 bases map to TRBD1. Germline V gene sequence: CDR1 SGHTA, CDR2 FQGTGA. Trimming took 1 base from V and 6 from J; bases not matched to a gene: 5. CDR3 length: 14 residues.

This clone has a handful of counts. This chain joins TRBV7-8 and TRBJ2-7, with 8 positions matching TRBD2. CDR1 SGHVS and CDR2 FQNEAQ come from the germline V gene. V lost 1 base to trimming and J lost 0 bases; unmatched junction nucleotides: 8. The CDR3 spans 17 residues. The CDR3 here is CASSLGFGGALSYEQYF. In DNA form, the CDR3 reads TGTGCCAGCAGCTTAGGCTTCGGGGGGGCCCTCTCCTACGAGCAGTACTTC.

CDR3 in amino acids: CASSNQGQTYNEQFF. The CDR3 nucleotides are TGTGCCAGTAGTAACCAGGGACAGACATACAATGAGCAGTTCTTC. This chain uses TRBV19 with TRBJ2-1, with TRBD1 matching 7 bases. V was clipped by 4 bases and J by 4 bases; unmatched bases: 7. The CDR3 has 15 amino acids. The germline CDR1 and CDR2 sequences are LNHDA and SQIVND (reference sequence). The full variable domain, completed using reference TRBV19 and TRBJ2-1, is DGGITQSPKYLFRKEGQNVTLSCEQNLNHDAMYWYRQDPGQGLRLIYYSQIVNDFQKGDIAEGYSVSREKKESFPLTVTSAQKNPTAFYLCASSNQGQTYNEQFFGPGTRLTVL.

The V call is TRBV14, the J call TRBJ2-2; D might be TRBD2 (6 bases). CDR1 and CDR2 from the germline V gene are SGHDN and FVKESK. The CDR3 length is 14 residues. With 1 base removed from V and 6 bases from J, the gap between germline ends came to 9 bases. CDR3 region: CASSQVWGAGELFF. The CDR3 DNA is TGTGCCAGCAGCCAAGTGTGGGGGGCCGGGGAGCTGTTTTTT.